The sequence of this TCR beta chain was determined in a study of blood T cell repertoires in COVID-19 (dated by TCRdb to about 2020). For the study in its entirety: Samples covering the acute and convalescent phases of COVID-19 were provided by collaborators in the United States, Italy and Spain. A de-identified subject ID, COVID-19 status, age in years and sex were almost always included in the sample metadata. Where HLA class I and class II types were available, the types were taken from metadata supplied by the sample provider, not from assay-based typing. The prospective study material was composed of cDNA or gDNA derived from T cells, B-cell-depleted T cells, or PBMCs. The samples were drawn from two sources: the first 160 participants of the ongoing ImmuneRACE study, and 1,200 or so subjects contributed by 6 global collaborators. The repertoires were released in a freely available public database meant as a resource for research on the immune response to SARS-CoV-2. Subjects who had been exposed to COVID-19, were actively infected with it, or had recovered from it provided the deeply sampled blood TCRbeta repertoires that made up the dataset. What the research found in general, with its limitations: How much clinical and demographic metadata was included differed by source and by participant, and the metadata was provided uncurated.

The CDR3 holds 14 amino acids from the cysteine to the phenylalanine. The DNA shown is the 42-base CDR3, in frame from base 1. CDR1 and CDR2, looked up from the germline V gene (reference sequence), are MNHNY and SVGAGI. Germline trimming: 4 bases from V, 4 bases from J; junction bases outside gene matches: 4. Participants in the prospective study were aged roughly 18 to 90 years, lived in 20 to 25 United States geographic areas, and enrolled through a virtual design. In the prospective study, participants were assigned to cohorts based on the clinical history participants reported in a screening survey and a study questionnaire. In the prospective study, whole blood, serum and a nasopharyngeal or oropharyngeal swab were collected from each participant by mobile phlebotomists. Additional blood draws and questionnaires over an approximately two-month period could optionally be provided by prospective study participants. Prospective study blood samples were shipped either frozen or at room temperature before DNA extraction.

In this sample, this clone turned up a few times. The target of this receptor is not known. No qualities accompany the bases; no much larger clone lies one base away. The immunoSEQ Assay, a bias-controlled multiplex PCR, was used to amplify TCRbeta CDR3 regions from genomic DNA. Per the authors' processing: Within the assay, amplification of reference gene primers was used to estimate how many nucleated cells each sample contained. Sequence reads were collapsed and filtered to measure the absolute abundance of every unique TCRbeta CDR3 rearrangement. For each sample, productive Simpson clonality was calculated as the square root of Simpson's diversity index over productive rearrangements. This is the immuneACCESS table as TCRdb keeps it, with only in-frame sequences that have V and J called. A part of the clones is gone; compared with another copy, unresolved V genes explain less than half, and the rest is unexplained. The DNA was the basis for D and trimming; V, J and clone size are from that table. This sample comprises about 250,000 clones, over 75% of them detected only once. The ten top clones hold around 10% of the sample.

The sequence derives from a woman between 45 and 65 years old with acute COVID-19. Sequencing was performed on PBMCs or T cells enriched from blood (not recorded which). The sequence links TRBV6-6 to TRBJ1-3; TRBD1 lines up with 7 middle nucleotides. CDR3 reads: CASSSTGLGNTIYF. The DNA sequence is given as TGTGCCAGCAGTTCGACAGGGTTAGGAAACACCATATATTTT.